Presented here are 32 T cell receptor beta chains from one specimen sequenced in a study of cytomegalovirus exposure and HLA in healthy donors. The method was immunoSEQ multiplex PCR; TCRdb's version includes in-frame clones alone and lacks a portion of them. Of approximately 76,000 clones in the sample, approximately 94% were seen once. The material sequenced was PBMCs. The receptors come from a young woman in good health and CMV-seropositive.

The rearrangement links TRBV5-4 to TRBJ1-2; weak D call: TRBD1 (5 bases). The CDR3 covers 11 residues. Germline values: CDR1 SGHNT, CDR2 YYREEE (reference sequence). V was trimmed by 3 bases and J by 6 bases, leaving 6 bases between them. The CDR3 nucleotides are TGTGCCAGCAGCTCACAGGATGGCTACACCTTC. Translating gives CASSSQDGYTF.

Only one count was recorded for this clone. The chain links TRBV7-9 to TRBJ2-1; 9 positions agree with TRBD1. The V segment lost 4 bases and the J segment 3 bases; nucleotides outside the gene matches: 10. The CDR3 runs 17 residues. Germline CDR1 reads SEHNR; CDR2 reads FQNEAQ (reference sequence). In DNA, the CDR3 is TGTGCCAGCAGCTCCGACAGGGGGACCTTGGGCTACAATGAGCAGTTCTTC. As protein: CASSSDRGTLGYNEQFF.

This clone was detected once. The V call is TRBV30, the J call TRBJ2-4, with a possible D match to TRBD2 (6 bases). The V gene's germline CDR1 is GTSNPN and CDR2 SVGIG (reference sequence). The V end was cut by 1 base, the J end by 16 bases, with 17 bases between. This CDR3 has 12 amino acids. The CDR3 bases are TGTGCCTGGAGTGCGGAGGAACGGGAGAGATACTTC. Amino acids: CAWSAEERERYF.

The J gene is TRBJ2-7, the V gene TRBV27; 9 nucleotides align to TRBD2. The germline CDR1 and CDR2 sequences are MNHEY and SMNVEV (reference sequence). The CDR3 extends over 15 amino acids. Germline trimming cut 0 bases from V and 3 bases from J; bases unmatched to any gene: 3. The CDR3 bases are TGTGCCAGCAGTTTATCGACTAGCGGATACTACGAGCAGTACTTC. This sequence encodes CASSLSTSGYYEQYF.

The chain couples TRBV7-2 to TRBJ2-2; 10 positions match TRBD2. The trim removed 6 bases at V and 4 bases at J, leaving 5 bases unmatched. CDR1 and CDR2 (germline): SGHTA, FQGNSA. There are 15 residues in the CDR3. CDR3 protein: CASRVTSGVTGELFF. The CDR3 DNA follows: TGTGCCAGCAGAGTCACTAGCGGGGTCACCGGGGAGCTGTTTTTT.

The V and J genes are TRBV4-2 and TRBJ1-5; 8 nucleotides line up with TRBD1. The V gene's germline CDR1 is LGHNA and CDR2 YNFKEQ. Trimming cost V 4 bases and J 1 base; bases outside gene matches: 6. The CDR3 is 16 residues long. CDR3 loop: CASSPLQGGSNQPQHF. CDR3 sequence (DNA): TGTGCCAGCAGCCCCCTACAGGGGGGGAGCAATCAGCCCCAGCATTTT.

The gene calls are TRBV29-1 and TRBJ2-5, with 8 positions matching TRBD1. Germline CDR1 SQVTM, CDR2 ANQGSEA. The J segment lost 5 bases and the V segment lost 7 bases, leaving 15 bases of the junction unmatched. The CDR3 consists of 15 residues. The CDR3 sequence is CSADIQGAIGETQYF. DNA for the CDR3: TGCAGCGCCGACATCCAGGGGGCGATTGGGGAGACCCAGTACTTC.

The chain is built from TRBV5-6 and TRBJ2-5, with 8 nucleotides matching TRBD1. The CDR3 contains 13 residues. Losses at the gene ends were 4 bases for V and 4 bases for J; bases not matched to a gene: 3. The V gene's germline CDR1 is SGHDT and CDR2 YYEEEE. CDR3 in DNA: TGTGCCAGCAGCCGGACAGGGTCAGAGACCCAGTACTTC. The encoded protein is CASSRTGSETQYF.

This clone was seen only once. The genes are TRBV18 and TRBJ2-3; 7 bases align to TRBD1. The CDR3 runs to 16 residues. V shed 0 bases and J 2 bases; nucleotides not matched to a gene: 5. Germline CDR1 reads KGHSH; CDR2 reads LQKENI. The CDR3 loop is CASSPPADRATDTQYF. CDR3 nucleotides: TGTGCCAGCTCACCACCTGCCGACAGGGCCACAGATACGCAGTATTTT.

This chain links TRBV7-8 with TRBJ2-7, with D tentatively TRBD2 (6 bases). V lost 1 base and J 3 bases, leaving 13 bases between the germline ends. The CDR3 has 15 residues. The germline CDR1 and CDR2 sequences are SGHVS and FQNEAQ. The CDR3 protein is CASSLVGGELYEQYF. Here the CDR3 DNA reads TGTGCCAGCAGCTTAGTGGGCGGGGAGCTCTACGAGCAGTACTTC.

The chain joins TRBV7-9 to TRBJ2-7, with 10 nucleotides matching TRBD1. CDR1 and CDR2 (germline): SEHNR, FQNEAQ (reference sequence). The trim removed 1 base at V and 0 bases at J, leaving 6 bases unmatched. The CDR3 totals 17 residues. DNA for the CDR3: TGTGCCAGCAGCTTAGGAGGGACAGGGGTCGGCTCCTACGAGCAGTACTTC. Residues: CASSLGGTGVGSYEQYF.

CDR3 in amino acids: CASSSSGDTTEAFF. The CDR3 DNA is TGCGCCAGCAGCTCGTCAGGGGATACCACTGAAGCTTTCTTT. The V call is TRBV5-1, the J call TRBJ1-1; possibly TRBD1 for D (6 bases). V lost 3 bases and J 4 bases, leaving 13 bases between the germline ends. This CDR3 region has 14 residues. Germline V lookup: CDR1 SGHRS, CDR2 YFSETQ.

The genes are TRBV7-2 and TRBJ2-7; no definite D call. The CDR3 spans 12 residues. Trimming removed 3 bases from V and 2 bases from J, with 5 bases in between. Germline-derived CDR1 and CDR2 are SGHTA and FQGNSA. This chain's CDR3 is CASSFQTYEQYF. The CDR3 DNA follows: TGTGCCAGCAGCTTTCAAACCTACGAGCAGTACTTC.

This clone was recorded only once. The gene calls are TRBV4-3 and TRBJ2-7, with 9 positions matching TRBD1. Germline CDR1 is LGHNA and CDR2 is YSLEER. V shed 1 base and J 2 bases; nucleotides not matched to a gene: 12. This CDR3 is 18 amino acids long. The CDR3 loop reads CASSQGRGGDRATYEQYF. The CDR3 region has the DNA TGCGCCAGCAGCCAAGGACGAGGCGGGGACAGGGCTACCTACGAGCAGTACTTC.

V is TRBV30 and J is TRBJ2-7; D unclear. V was pared by 0 bases and J by 6 bases, with 15 bases between. Germline-derived CDR1 and CDR2 are GTSNPN and SVGIG (reference sequence). The CDR3 contains 14 residues. In nucleotides, the CDR3 is TGTGCCTGGAGTGTACGAGGATCTCCGGGCGAGCAGTACTTC. It specifies CAWSVRGSPGEQYF.

The chain is built from TRBV5-5 and TRBJ2-3; D is possibly TRBD1 (6 bases). The CDR3 loop spans 14 amino acids. V dropped 3 bases and J dropped 1 base, with 9 bases sitting between them. From germline, CDR1 is SGHKS and CDR2 YYEKEE (reference sequence). CDR3 sequence: CASSSQGGTDTQYF. CDR3 DNA sequence: TGTGCCAGCAGCTCACAGGGAGGCACAGATACGCAGTATTTT.

The gene calls are TRBV6-6 and TRBJ2-4, with 8 bases fitting TRBD2. Trimming cost V 5 bases and J 8 bases; bases outside gene matches: 8. Germline CDR1 MNHNY, CDR2 SVGAGI (reference sequence). The CDR3 extends over 14 amino acids. The CDR3 DNA is TGTGCCAGCAGTGCCCGGGGGGGCAGCGACATTCAGTACTTC. Its protein is CASSARGGSDIQYF.

The chain has TRBV5-5 and TRBJ2-7, with TRBD2 as a possible D gene (6 bases). Trimming removed 5 bases at V and 0 bases at J, with 21 bases between. This CDR3 has 17 amino acids. Germline V lookup: CDR1 SGHKS, CDR2 YYEKEE (reference sequence). The CDR3 loop reads CASSRGLGSGLSYEQYF. In nucleotides, the CDR3 is TGTGCCAGCAGTAGGGGACTCGGGTCCGGCCTCTCCTACGAGCAGTACTTC.

V gene TRBV5-6 combines with J gene TRBJ1-1, with 9 bases identical to TRBD1. The CDR3 consists of 15 residues. The V gene end was trimmed by 7 bases and the J gene end by 5 bases; junction bases not matched to a gene: 12. Germline V gene data show CDR1 as SGHDT and CDR2 as YYEEEE. The CDR3 coding sequence is TGTGCCAGCCAGATTACTTGGACAGGGGAGACTGAAGCTTTCTTT. It yields the protein CASQITWTGETEAFF.

V usage is TRBV28 and J usage is TRBJ2-7; D possibly corresponds to TRBD2 (6 bases). V lost 5 bases and J lost 7, with 15 bases in between. The germline CDR1 and CDR2 sequences are MDHEN and SYDVKM. CDR3 length: 13 amino acids. The CDR3 loop reads CASSPWRGREQYF. CDR3 nucleotide sequence: TGTGCCAGCAGTCCCTGGAGGGGTAGGGAGCAGTACTTC. Drawing the rest from reference TRBV28 and TRBJ2-7, the complete variable domain is DVKVTQSSRYLVKRTGEKVFLECVQDMDHENMFWYRQDPGLGLRLIYFSYDVKMKEKGDIPEGYSVSREKKERFSLILESASTNQTSMYLCASSPWRGREQYFGPGTRLTVT.

The V and J genes are TRBV7-9 and TRBJ1-2, with 9 bases lining up with TRBD1. Germline loops: CDR1 SEHNR, CDR2 FQNEAQ (reference sequence). Germline trimming cut 3 bases from V and 2 bases from J; bases unmatched to any gene: 4. The CDR3 has 15 amino acids. The CDR3 DNA reads TGTGCCAGCAGCTTTCGACAGGGGGAAAACTATGGCTACACCTTC. Protein: CASSFRQGENYGYTF.

The chain uses TRBV5-6 and TRBJ2-5; 8 nucleotides align to TRBD2. Per the germline V gene, CDR1 is SGHDT and CDR2 is YYEEEE. The CDR3 totals 15 residues. The J segment lost 5 bases and the V segment lost 4 bases, leaving 10 bases of the junction unmatched. The CDR3 nucleotides are TGTGCCAGCAGCACGACGGGGGGGCTGGGGGAGACCCAGTACTTC. It yields the protein CASSTTGGLGETQYF.

For the CDR3, the DNA is TGCGCCAGCAGCCAAGAAGCGACTAGCGGGATCTACGAGCAGTACTTC. Translating gives CASSQEATSGIYEQYF. This chain joins TRBV4-3 and TRBJ2-7, with 11 bases matching TRBD2. The CDR3 has 16 residues. The V gene end was trimmed by 0 bases and the J gene end by 3 bases; junction bases not matched to a gene: 4. Germline-derived CDR1 and CDR2 are LGHNA and YSLEER.

The chain joins TRBV11-2 to TRBJ2-7; TRBD1 aligns across 8 bases. CDR1 is SGHAT, CDR2 FQNNGV, per germline. CDR3 length: 14 amino acids. The V segment lost 3 bases and the J segment 3 bases; nucleotides outside the gene matches: 4. CDR3 DNA sequence: TGTGCCAGCAGCTTGGACAGGGTAAACTACGAGCAGTACTTC. It codes for CASSLDRVNYEQYF. The complete variable domain, with remaining parts taken from reference TRBV11-2 and TRBJ2-7, reads EAGVAQSPRYKIIEKRQSVAFWCNPISGHATLYWYQQILGQGPKLLIQFQNNGVVDDSQLPKDRFSAERLKGVDSTLKIQPAKLEDSAVYLCASSLDRVNYEQYFGPGTRLTVT.

The table lists this clone with a count of one. The gene calls are TRBV7-7 and TRBJ2-5; 7 nucleotides align to TRBD2. The V and J ends lost 0 bases and 1 base, in that order; junction bases with no gene match: 5. Germline lookup yields CDR1 SSHAT and CDR2 FNYEAQ (reference sequence). CDR3 length: 16 residues. The CDR3, as DNA: TGTGCCAGCAGCTTAGCGGCGGGGGAGTTCCAAGAGACCCAGTACTTC. This gives the protein CASSLAAGEFQETQYF.

The rearrangement uses TRBV19 and TRBJ1-5; the D is unclear. CDR3 size: 13 residues. Germline V gene lookup returns CDR1 LNHDA and CDR2 SQIVND (reference sequence). The germline V and J ends were trimmed by 5 bases and 6 bases, with 11 bases remaining between them. CDR3 region: CASSLSAGQPQHF. The CDR3 nucleotides read TGTGCCAGTAGTCTTTCAGCGGGTCAGCCCCAGCATTTT.

This chain joins TRBV9 and TRBJ2-3, with 7 bases identical to TRBD2. CDR1 and CDR2 (germline): SGDLS, YYNGEE. Trimming cost V 0 bases and J 3 bases; bases outside gene matches: 10. CDR3 length equals 17 residues. DNA of the CDR3: TGTGCCAGCAGCGTAGAGGGAGGGCAGGGATGGACAGATACGCAGTATTTT. It yields the protein CASSVEGGQGWTDTQYF.

This rearrangement joins TRBV11-3 to TRBJ1-1; no clear D gene. Trimming stripped 5 bases from V and 1 base from J, with 8 bases between. The CDR3 extends over 13 amino acids. Germline V gene sequence: CDR1 SGHNT, CDR2 YENEEA. The CDR3 coding sequence is TGTGCCAGCAGCACAACAGAGAACACTGAAGCTTTCTTT. Translation gives CASSTTENTEAFF.

This chain joins TRBV10-3 and TRBJ1-5, with a tentative D call TRBD1 (6 bases). Germline CDR1 reads ENHRY; CDR2 reads SYGVKD. This CDR3 has 14 residues. V shed 6 bases and J shed 4 bases, with 13 bases lying between them. CDR3 bases: TGTGCCATCAGGGCAGGGGCTCGGAATCAGCCCCAGCATTTT. This encodes CAIRAGARNQPQHF.

The V gene is TRBV30, the J gene TRBJ1-5; TRBD1 matches at 8 bases. The germline CDR1 and CDR2 sequences are GTSNPN and SVGIG (reference sequence). V trimming: 1 base; J trimming: 4 bases; junction bases outside the gene matches: 6. CDR3 length: 15 residues. The CDR3 region is CAWSAGQGWNQPQHF. DNA for the CDR3: TGTGCCTGGAGTGCTGGACAGGGATGGAATCAGCCCCAGCATTTT.

The chain carries TRBV7-9 and TRBJ1-1; 7 nucleotides align to TRBD1. This CDR3 is 16 amino acids long. J was trimmed by 0 bases and V by 5 bases; bases with no gene match: 9. Germline loops: CDR1 SEHNR, CDR2 FQNEAQ (reference sequence). The CDR3 bases are TGTGCCAGCAGCGTCTTCCCCCAGGGGGTGAACACTGAAGCTTTCTTT. Amino acid sequence: CASSVFPQGVNTEAFF.

A single count supports this clone. The V and J genes are TRBV6-1 and TRBJ2-3; 14 bases match TRBD2. V dropped 5 bases and J dropped 4; count of bases not matched to a gene: 2. Germline-derived CDR1 and CDR2 are MNHNS and SASEGT. This CDR3 has 15 amino acids. CDR3 residues: CASSPTSGGADTQYF. DNA for the CDR3: TGTGCCAGCAGTCCGACTAGCGGGGGGGCAGATACGCAGTATTTT.